This T cell receptor beta chain is drawn from a study of blood T cell repertoires in COVID-19 (dated by TCRdb to between 2020 and 2021). Turning to the overall study: Samples covering the acute and convalescent phases of COVID-19 were provided by collaborators in the United States, Italy and Spain. The repertoires were released in a freely available public database intended as a resource for research on the immune response to SARS-CoV-2. HLA class I and class II types, where available, came from metadata supplied by the sample provider rather than from assay-based typing. Subjects who had been exposed to COVID-19, were actively infected with it, or had recovered from it provided the deeply sampled blood TCRbeta repertoires that made up the dataset. The samples were drawn from two sources: the first 160 participants of the ongoing ImmuneRACE study, and 1,254 subjects contributed by 6 global collaborators. Sample metadata almost always included a de-identified subject ID, COVID-19 status, age in years and sex. The prospective study material was composed of cDNA or gDNA derived from T cells, B-cell-depleted T cells, or PBMCs.

TCRbeta CDR3 regions were amplified from genomic DNA using the immunoSEQ Assay, a bias-controlled multiplex PCR. The authors processed their data as follows. Within the assay, amplification of reference gene primers was used to estimate how many nucleated cells each sample contained. To quantify the absolute abundance of each unique TCRbeta CDR3 rearrangement, sequence reads were collapsed and filtered. For each sample, productive Simpson clonality was calculated as the square root of Simpson's diversity index across productive rearrangements. TCRdb stores this immuneACCESS table with in-frame sequences only. Part of the clones is absent; in the studies checked, under half of the shortfall reflects unresolved V genes, and no reason is known for the rest. The V and J calls and the clone size are those of that table, but D and trimming were determined from the DNA. The sample table holds about 200,000 clones, of which 86% were seen once. The biggest ten clones account for 0.6% to 1% of the sample.

Whole blood was collected in K2EDTA tubes by collaborating institutions according to the institutions' own protocols. For TCRbeta analysis, collaborators shipped samples as frozen whole blood, isolated PBMCs, or DNA extracted from either of those sample types. For this clone: Its cognate antigen has yet to be identified. Base qualities were left out, and no much larger clone turns up one base away.

The junction shows trimming of 7 bases on V and 6 bases on J, plus 15 bases between the germline ends. From cysteine to phenylalanine, the CDR3 is 13 amino acids long. Solely the CDR3 DNA is kept, with 39 bases framed from the first base. CDR1 and CDR2 are read off the germline V gene as MNHEY and SVGAGI. General findings and caveats noted by the study authors: The amount of clinical and demographic metadata varied by source and participant and was provided uncurated.

Recombination linked TRBV6-5 to TRBJ1-2; a tentative D match to TRBD1 spans 6 bases. What was sequenced was peripheral blood. The TCR was taken from a woman aged 70-85 years with acute or convalescent COVID-19. The CDR3 protein is CASTKQGGNGYTF. The DNA reads TGTGCCAGCACCAAACAGGGCGGCAATGGCTACACCTTC.